Presented here are 32 T cell receptor beta chains from one specimen sequenced in a study of OX40 agonist ivuxolimab in advanced cancers. Here immunoSEQ multiplex PCR was the method, and the copy in TCRdb shows in-frame clones only, minus some. The profile covers around 71,000 clones, with roughly 86% appearing a single time and 0.85% to 1.4% taken by the ten largest. The material was CD4+ or CD8+ T cells sorted from blood, obtained in a trial of the OX40 agonist ivuxolimab. These receptors were collected from an adult with an advanced solid tumor such as melanoma, head and neck, liver or kidney cancer.

V gene TRBV5-1 combines with J gene TRBJ2-1, with D tentatively TRBD1 (5 bases). The CDR3 runs to 17 residues. Germline-derived CDR1 and CDR2 are SGHRS and YFSETQ. The V end was cut by 4 bases, the J end by 0 bases, with 17 bases between. CDR3 loop: CASSRGGQASSYNEQFF. The CDR3 DNA sequence: TGCGCCAGCAGCAGGGGTGGGCAGGCTAGCTCCTACAATGAGCAGTTCTTC.

The gene calls are TRBV7-3 and TRBJ1-1; D may be TRBD1 (6 bases). V lost 4 bases to trimming and J lost 0 bases, with 15 bases between them. CDR1 SGHTA and CDR2 FQGTGA come from the germline V gene. This CDR3 comprises 16 residues. In DNA, the CDR3 is TGTGCCAGCAGCTCCACAGGGCCACTAATGAACACTGAAGCTTTCTTT. Amino acid sequence: CASSSTGPLMNTEAFF. The full variable domain, rest sourced from reference TRBV7-3 and TRBJ1-1, is GAGVSQTPSNKVTEKGKYVELRCDPISGHTALYWYRQSLGQGPEFLIYFQGTGAADDSGLPNDRFFAVRPEGSVSTLKIQRTERGDSAVYLCASSSTGPLMNTEAFFGQGTRLTVV.

The V gene is TRBV5-1, the J gene TRBJ2-7; 9 nucleotides line up with TRBD1. This CDR3 contains 15 residues. In germline, CDR1 is SGHRS, CDR2 YFSETQ. J was trimmed by 2 bases and V by 0 bases; bases with no gene match: 3. This CDR3 is CASSLDRTGAYEQYF. As DNA, the CDR3 is TGCGCCAGCAGCTTGGACAGGACAGGGGCCTACGAGCAGTACTTC.

This sequence joins TRBV18 and TRBJ1-1; perhaps TRBD1 as D (6 bases). Germline-derived CDR1 and CDR2 are KGHSH and LQKENI. Trimming shortened V by 0 bases and J by 6 bases, and 11 bases separated the two germline ends. The CDR3 spans 14 residues. The CDR3 DNA reads as TGTGCCAGCTCACCACCGGCAGGGGCGTCTGAAGCTTTCTTT. It codes for CASSPPAGASEAFF.

This chain uses TRBV7-2 with TRBJ1-5, with unresolved D. CDR3 length: 15 amino acids. Germline V gives CDR1 SGHTA, CDR2 FQGNSA. Trimming pared 5 bases from V and 0 bases from J, leaving 11 bases between. CDR3: CASSLQRDSNQPQHF. CDR3 DNA: TGTGCCAGCAGCCTTCAGAGGGATAGCAATCAGCCCCAGCATTTT.

This clone appeared a single time. Other DNA sequences in this specimen translate into the identical CDR3. The rearrangement uses TRBV30 and TRBJ2-3; D may be TRBD1 (5 bases). CDR3 size: 13 residues. Trimming removed 2 bases at V and 1 base at J, with 7 bases between. The V gene's germline CDR1 is GTSNPN and CDR2 SVGIG (reference sequence). The CDR3 region is CAWSLGGTDTQYF. The CDR3 DNA sequence: TGTGCCTGGAGTCTAGGGGGCACAGATACGCAGTATTTT. The entire variable domain, with the rest obtained from reference TRBV30 and TRBJ2-3, is as follows: SQTIHQWPATLVQPVGSPLSLECTVEGTSNPNLYWYRQAAGRGLQLLFYSVGIGQISSEVPQNLSASRPQDRQFILSSKKLLLSDSGFYLCAWSLGGTDTQYFGPGTRLTVL.

The chain couples TRBV10-3 to TRBJ2-3; 7 positions match TRBD2. Germline-derived CDR1 and CDR2 are ENHRY and SYGVKD. This CDR3 is 17 amino acids long. V lost 4 bases to trimming and J lost 5 bases; unmatched junction nucleotides: 15. The DNA for the CDR3 is TGTGCCATCAGTGGGAGTTTTGGCGGGAGTGATCAAGATACGCAGTATTTT. It yields the protein CAISGSFGGSDQDTQYF.

This clone came up once. The V and J genes are TRBV18 and TRBJ1-1; 9 nucleotides align to TRBD1. The CDR3 totals 15 residues. Trimming removed 2 bases from V and 4 bases from J; junction bases left unmatched: 5. CDR1 is KGHSH, CDR2 LQKENI, per germline. CDR3 protein: CASSPRETGGTEAFF. The CDR3 coding sequence is TGTGCCAGCTCACCAAGGGAGACAGGGGGCACTGAAGCTTTCTTT. The full variable domain, its missing parts supplied by reference TRBV18 and TRBJ1-1, is NAGVMQNPRHLVRRRGQEARLRCSPMKGHSHVYWYRQLPEEGLKFMVYLQKENIIDESGMPKERFSAEFPKEGPSILRIQQVVRGDSAAYFCASSPRETGGTEAFFGQGTRLTVV.

This chain links TRBV7-9 with TRBJ2-2; 9 bases agree with TRBD1. CDR3 length equals 15 residues. Germline V CDR1 and CDR2: SEHNR, FQNEAQ (reference sequence). V was clipped by 4 bases and J by 9 bases; unmatched bases: 9. This CDR3 reads CASSSEQGAHRELFF. CDR3 bases: TGTGCCAGCAGCTCGGAACAGGGGGCGCACAGGGAGCTGTTTTTT.

This clone showed up just a few times. V is TRBV9 and J is TRBJ2-5; 12 bases fit TRBD2. Unmatched junction bases numbered 3, after V lost 1 base and J lost 2 bases. CDR1 and CDR2 from the germline V gene are SGDLS and YYNGEE. This CDR3 is built from 16 residues. Written as DNA, the CDR3 is TGTGCCAGCAGCGTATCTGGACTAGCGGGGCAAGAGACCCAGTACTTC. Translated, it gives CASSVSGLAGQETQYF. Drawing the rest from reference TRBV9 and TRBJ2-5, the complete variable domain is DSGVTQTPKHLITATGQRVTLRCSPRSGDLSVYWYQQSLDQGLQFLIQYYNGEERAKGNILERFSAQQFPDLHSELNLSSLELGDSALYFCASSVSGLAGQETQYFGPGTRLLVL.

V gene TRBV5-1 combines with J gene TRBJ2-1; 11 bases align to TRBD2. Germline V lookup: CDR1 SGHRS, CDR2 YFSETQ. This CDR3 comprises 16 residues. Unmatched junction bases numbered 2, after V lost 0 bases and J lost 3 bases. CDR3 DNA: TGCGCCAGCAGCTTGGGGGGACTAGCGGTCTACAATGAGCAGTTCTTC. As protein: CASSLGGLAVYNEQFF.

This chain links TRBV5-4 with TRBJ2-1; no definite D call. Trimming shortened V by 0 bases and J by 0 bases, and 10 bases separated the two germline ends. The CDR3 is made up of 16 amino acids. In germline, CDR1 is SGHNT, CDR2 YYREEE (reference sequence). CDR3 amino acids: CASSLDGLSSYNEQFF. CDR3 DNA sequence: TGTGCCAGCAGCTTGGACGGTTTAAGCTCCTACAATGAGCAGTTCTTC.

A few counts support this clone. The chain combines TRBV6-6 with TRBJ2-3; 8 nucleotides line up with TRBD2. CDR3 length: 14 amino acids. Germline V lookup: CDR1 MNHNY, CDR2 SVGAGI (reference sequence). J gave up 2 bases and V 6 bases, and 4 bases lay outside the gene matches. The CDR3 is CASRLTSDTDTQYF. DNA for the CDR3: TGTGCCAGCAGGCTGACTAGCGACACAGATACGCAGTATTTT.

In its sample, this clone was seen a few times. This rearrangement joins TRBV28 to TRBJ1-2, with TRBD1 as a possible D gene (5 bases). V shed 4 bases and J shed 4 bases, with 16 bases lying between them. This CDR3 has 15 amino acids. Germline V gene data show CDR1 as MDHEN and CDR2 as SYDVKM. The CDR3, as DNA: TGTGCCAGCAGTTGGGCGTCGGGGGTTCGCTATGGCTACACCTTC. Translated, it gives CASSWASGVRYGYTF.

The V gene is TRBV25-1, the J gene TRBJ1-4; D ambiguous. Trimming removed 5 bases at V and 7 bases at J, with 17 bases between. Germline loops: CDR1 MGHDK, CDR2 SYGVNS. CDR3 length: 15 residues. The CDR3 loop is CASSPTDTSPEKLFF. The CDR3 region has the DNA TGTGCCAGCAGTCCTACAGATACCTCTCCTGAAAAACTGTTTTTT. Drawing the rest from reference TRBV25-1 and TRBJ1-4, the complete variable domain is EADIYQTPRYLVIGTGKKITLECSQTMGHDKMYWYQQDPGMELHLIHYSYGVNSTEKGDLSSESTVSRIRTEHFPLTLESARPSHTSQYLCASSPTDTSPEKLFFGSGTQLSVL.

The rearrangement joins TRBV25-1 to TRBJ1-2, with D possibly matching TRBD1 (5 bases). The germline V gene encodes CDR1 MGHDK and CDR2 SYGVNS. Trimming took off 4 bases at V and 8 bases at J, with 14 bases between the two ends. This CDR3 comprises 13 residues. The CDR3 DNA follows: TGTGCCAGCAGTGTGACAGCAACTTCAGGCTACACCTTC. Its protein is CASSVTATSGYTF.

This clone was found a few times. CDR3 amino acids: CASKPGLAGVDTQYF. CDR3 bases: TGTGCCAGCAAACCGGGACTAGCGGGAGTTGATACGCAGTATTTT. This chain uses TRBV19 with TRBJ2-3; TRBD2 matches 14 bases. V lost 9 bases to trimming and J lost 6 bases; unmatched junction nucleotides: 8. The CDR3 is 15 amino acids. The germline V gene has CDR1 LNHDA and CDR2 SQIVND (reference sequence).

The J gene is TRBJ2-1, the V gene TRBV25-1; 10 bases are a match to TRBD2. This CDR3 is built from 16 residues. The germline CDR1 and CDR2 sequences are MGHDK and SYGVNS. Trimming cost V 3 bases and J 4 bases; bases outside gene matches: 6. The CDR3 DNA sequence: TGTGCCAGCAGTGACCCGACTAGCGGGCTATACAATGAGCAGTTCTTC. Protein: CASSDPTSGLYNEQFF.

This clone has a handful of counts. This chain uses TRBV18 with TRBJ1-2, with a possible D match to TRBD1 (5 bases). V lost 3 bases, J lost 4 bases, and 12 bases lay in between. This CDR3 is 14 amino acids long. Germline assignment: CDR1 KGHSH and CDR2 LQKENI. CDR3 region: CASSPGGDAYGYTF. The DNA of the CDR3 is TGTGCCAGCTCACCGGGGGGAGACGCCTATGGCTACACCTTC.

The V gene is TRBV9, the J gene TRBJ1-2; perhaps TRBD1 as D (5 bases). Trimming stripped 4 bases from V and 6 bases from J, with 10 bases between. The CDR3 covers 12 residues. CDR1 and CDR2 from the germline V gene are SGDLS and YYNGEE. The CDR3, as DNA: TGTGCCAGCAGCAGGGGAATGGATGGCTACACCTTC. Translated: CASSRGMDGYTF.

This clone has a handful of counts. This rearrangement joins TRBV30 to TRBJ1-1; D is undetermined. Germline V gives CDR1 GTSNPN, CDR2 SVGIG (reference sequence). The CDR3 runs 13 residues. Deletions cut 5 bases from V and 1 base from J, with 11 bases between. This CDR3 is CAWEREQNTEAFF. CDR3 DNA sequence: TGTGCCTGGGAGAGAGAACAGAACACTGAAGCTTTCTTT.

This rearrangement joins TRBV27 to TRBJ2-2, with a tentative D call TRBD1 (6 bases). The CDR3 runs 15 residues. Germline CDR1 MNHEY, CDR2 SMNVEV (reference sequence). V was trimmed by 5 bases and J by 4 bases, leaving 14 bases between them. This chain's CDR3 is CASSNRELGTGELFF. CDR3 in DNA: TGTGCCAGCAGTAACAGGGAGCTCGGCACCGGGGAGCTGTTTTTT.

The chain links TRBV2 to TRBJ1-3; no definite D call. V was cut by 5 bases and J by 2 bases, with 7 bases left in between. Germline V CDR1 and CDR2: SNHLY, FYNNEI. The CDR3 runs 13 residues. CDR3 sequence: CASSPEAGNTIYF. CDR3 coding DNA: TGTGCCAGCAGTCCTGAGGCTGGAAACACCATATATTTT.

The genes are TRBV19 and TRBJ1-1; maybe TRBD1 (5 bases). Germline V gene lookup returns CDR1 LNHDA and CDR2 SQIVND (reference sequence). This CDR3 has 15 residues. Trimming stripped 4 bases from V and 0 bases from J, with 12 bases between. The CDR3 DNA sequence: TGTGCCAGTAGTACCTCAGGGAAGATGAACACTGAAGCTTTCTTT. Amino acids: CASSTSGKMNTEAFF.

This clone showed up just once. The V gene is TRBV23-1, the J gene TRBJ2-1; D call uncertain. TRBV23-1 is recorded as an ORF, its role being uncertain. V lost 3 bases and J lost 10, with 10 bases in between. The CDR3 has 12 amino acids. As DNA, the CDR3 is TGCGCCAGCAGTCAGTGGATTTGCGAGCAGTTCTTC. This codes for CASSQWICEQFF.

This clone was seen a handful of times. The chain uses TRBV7-2 and TRBJ2-3; TRBD2 is a possible D gene (6 bases). The V gene's germline CDR1 is SGHTA and CDR2 FQGNSA. The V end lost 1 base, the J end lost 2 bases, and 22 bases lay between the germline ends. The CDR3 is 19 residues long. CDR3 amino acids: CASSLERFSSGGITDTQYF. The CDR3 nucleotides read TGTGCCAGCAGCTTAGAGAGATTTTCCTCCGGGGGTATCACAGATACGCAGTATTTT.

J is TRBJ2-5 and V is TRBV5-1; D gene uncertain. Germline assignment: CDR1 SGHRS and CDR2 YFSETQ. The length of the CDR3 is 16 residues. With 1 base removed from V and 3 bases from J, the gap between germline ends came to 16 bases. The CDR3 region is CASSLWTLGLKETQYF. The CDR3 bases are TGCGCCAGCAGCTTGTGGACCCTGGGGTTAAAAGAGACCCAGTACTTC. The complete variable domain, with remaining parts taken from reference TRBV5-1 and TRBJ2-5, reads KAGVTQTPRYLIKTRGQQVTLSCSPISGHRSVSWYQQTPGQGLQFLFEYFSETQRNKGNFPGRFSGRQFSNSRSEMNVSTLELGDSALYLCASSLWTLGLKETQYFGPGTRLLVL.

This clone came up once. This sequence joins TRBV7-2 and TRBJ1-6; D gene uncertain. The CDR3 consists of 16 residues. V lost 4 bases, J lost 7 bases, and 17 bases lay in between. CDR1 SGHTA and CDR2 FQGNSA come from the germline V gene. The CDR3, as DNA: TGTGCCAGCAGCTCCTCCATTCCGGCCTCGAATTCACCCCTCCACTTT. This codes for CASSSSIPASNSPLHF.

This clone was seen a handful of times. The chain is built from TRBV5-1 and TRBJ2-2; tentatively, D is TRBD1 (6 bases). The CDR3 runs to 12 residues. With 4 bases removed from V and 8 bases from J, the gap between germline ends came to 9 bases. Germline assignment: CDR1 SGHRS and CDR2 YFSETQ. The CDR3 spells CASSPGQGELFF. The CDR3 nucleotides are TGCGCCAGCAGCCCAGGACAGGGGGAGCTGTTTTTT.

This rearrangement joins TRBV11-2 to TRBJ2-2, with 9 bases that match TRBD1. V was pared by 6 bases and J by 6 bases, with 5 bases of the junction left unmatched. Germline CDR1 is SGHAT and CDR2 is FQNNGV. CDR3 length: 14 amino acids. Here the CDR3 reads CASRVDRGAGELFF. CDR3 nucleotides: TGTGCCAGCAGGGTGGACAGGGGAGCCGGGGAGCTGTTTTTT.

The V gene is TRBV7-2, the J gene TRBJ2-5; 8 positions agree with TRBD2. The V and J ends lost 5 bases and 5 bases, in that order; junction bases with no gene match: 7. The CDR3 totals 14 residues. CDR1 SGHTA and CDR2 FQGNSA come from the germline V gene. The CDR3 DNA follows: TGTGCCAGCAGCACCGGGGGGGGTGCGGAGACCCAGTACTTC. Amino acids: CASSTGGGAETQYF.

The CDR3: CASSPLQLLYSGANVLTF. For the CDR3, the DNA is TGTGCCAGCAGCCCTTTACAGTTATTATACTCTGGGGCCAACGTCCTGACTTTC. The gene calls are TRBV7-2 and TRBJ2-6; D is unclear. CDR1 and CDR2 (germline): SGHTA, FQGNSA. V was clipped by 5 bases and J by 0 bases, with 17 bases between them. This CDR3 comprises 18 residues.